This record covers a single T cell receptor (beta chain). Its antigen is not identified. V lost 1 base to trimming and J lost 2 bases, with 9 bases between them. From germline, CDR1 is LGHNT and CDR2 FRNRAP. This CDR3 has 14 residues. These data come from a study of CD8+ T cells in alopecia areata. Overall study: Among treated patients, oral tofacitinib was administered at 5 to 10 mg twice daily.

Extraction and reverse transcription of RNA yielded cDNA as the sequencing template. Only in-frame clones appear in the TCRdb table, and some are missing; sequencing was by immunoSEQ multiplex PCR. This table has roughly 150,000 clones, about nine tenths appearing once. Study conclusions and caveats: Lesional tissue from the scalp (especially in alopecia totalis/universalis) showed higher clonality than normal scalp. Normal-skin resident alphabeta T cells also appear among scalp sample sequences.

The chain uses TRBV12-5 and TRBJ2-7; the D gene is possibly TRBD1 (6 bases). The sample here was CD8+ T cells sorted from blood, taken at week 0. The clonotype was recovered from a human donor with alopecia areata. The CDR3 DNA follows: TGTGCTAGTGGTTTGGGGACAGAGACCTACGAGCAGTACTTC. It is translated as CASGLGTETYEQYF.